This T cell receptor beta chain is drawn from a study of early T cells in non-severe SARS-CoV-2 infection. TCRdb reprocessed the 5' RACE reads via MiXCR and lists one record per CDR3 protein. The sample has approximately 70,000 distinct CDR3 sequences, about an eighth seen once. Specimen: whole blood, collected at baseline. This clonotype originated in an adult who was a healthcare worker with PCR-confirmed SARS-CoV-2 infection or an uninfected control (not recorded which).

The CDR3 region is CASNNGWTTNPYNEQFF. The CDR3 DNA follows: TGTGCCAGCAACAACGGGTGGACTACGAACCCCTACAATGAGCAGTTCTTC. The V call is TRBV11-3, the J call TRBJ2-1; D possibly corresponds to TRBD2 (6 bases). V was trimmed by 7 bases and J by 2 bases, leaving 21 bases between them. The CDR3 extends over 17 amino acids. Looked up from germline, CDR1 is SGHNT and CDR2 is YENEEA. Full variable domain (outside the CDR3, taken from reference TRBV11-3 and TRBJ2-1): EAGVVQSPRYKIIEKKQPVAFWCNPISGHNTLYWYLQNLGQGPELLIRYENEEAVDDSQLPKDRFSAERLKGVDSTLKIQPAELGDSAVYLCASNNGWTTNPYNEQFFGPGTRLTVL.